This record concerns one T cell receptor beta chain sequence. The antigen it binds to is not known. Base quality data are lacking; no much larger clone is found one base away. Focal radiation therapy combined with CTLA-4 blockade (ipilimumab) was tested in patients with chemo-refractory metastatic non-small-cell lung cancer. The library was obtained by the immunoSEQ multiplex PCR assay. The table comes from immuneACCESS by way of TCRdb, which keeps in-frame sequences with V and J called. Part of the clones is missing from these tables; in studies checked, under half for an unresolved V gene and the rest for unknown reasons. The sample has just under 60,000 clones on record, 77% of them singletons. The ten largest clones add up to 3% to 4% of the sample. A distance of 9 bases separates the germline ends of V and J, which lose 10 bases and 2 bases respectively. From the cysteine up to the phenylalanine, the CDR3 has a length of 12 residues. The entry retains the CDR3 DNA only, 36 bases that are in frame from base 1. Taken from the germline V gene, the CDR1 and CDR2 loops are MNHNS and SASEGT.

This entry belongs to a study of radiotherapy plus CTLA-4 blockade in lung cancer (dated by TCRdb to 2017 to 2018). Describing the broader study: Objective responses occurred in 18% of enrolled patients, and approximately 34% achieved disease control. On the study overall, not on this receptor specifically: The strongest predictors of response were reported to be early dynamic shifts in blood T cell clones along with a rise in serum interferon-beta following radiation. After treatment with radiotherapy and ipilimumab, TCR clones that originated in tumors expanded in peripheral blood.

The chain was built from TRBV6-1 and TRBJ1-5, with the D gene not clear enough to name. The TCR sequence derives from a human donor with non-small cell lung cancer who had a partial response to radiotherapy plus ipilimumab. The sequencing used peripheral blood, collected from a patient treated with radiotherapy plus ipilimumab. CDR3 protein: CAIGLGNQPQHF. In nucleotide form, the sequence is TGTGCCATCGGACTGGGCAATCAGCCCCAGCATTTT.